This TCR beta chain was recorded in a study of blood T cell repertoires in COVID-19. Study in general: Acute and convalescent COVID-19 samples came from the United States, Italy and Spain.

Methods used by the authors: Amplifying reference gene primers gave estimates of nucleated cell counts. Some clones are missing from TCRdb's copy, which holds only in-frame ones; the method was immunoSEQ multiplex PCR. V and J calls and clone size are as listed in that table; D and trimming were resolved from the DNA. The sample carries about 120,000 clones, about four fifths recorded once. CDR1 MDHEN and CDR2 SYDVKM come from the germline V gene. V gave up 5 bases and J gave up 8 bases; unmatched junction bases: 5. The CDR3 contains 13 residues. The sequence derives from a man between 60 and 75 years old with active or convalescent COVID-19. The chain uses TRBV28 and TRBJ1-2; 10 nucleotides line up with TRBD1. The sequenced sample was peripheral blood. CDR3 amino acids: CASSPGTGEGYTF. CDR3 DNA: TGTGCCAGCAGTCCAGGGACAGGGGAAGGCTACACCTTC.